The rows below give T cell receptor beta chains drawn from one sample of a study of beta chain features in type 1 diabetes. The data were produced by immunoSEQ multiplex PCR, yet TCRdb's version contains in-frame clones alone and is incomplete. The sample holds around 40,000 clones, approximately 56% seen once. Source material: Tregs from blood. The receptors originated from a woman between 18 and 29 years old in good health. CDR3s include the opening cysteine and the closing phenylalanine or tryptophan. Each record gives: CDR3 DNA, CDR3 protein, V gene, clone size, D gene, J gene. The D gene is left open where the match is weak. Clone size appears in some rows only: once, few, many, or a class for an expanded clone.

TGTGCCTGGAGTGTGGGTAGGGAGGGCACTGAAGCTTTCTTT | CAWSVGREGTEAFF | TRBV30 | once | - | TRBJ1-1
TGTGCCAGCAGTTTGCATCCGACAGGCACATTGGGGGGCTACACCTTC | CASSLHPTGTLGGYTF | TRBV28 | - | - | TRBJ1-2
TGTGCCAGCAGCTTACTCTCATGGAGGGGCAATGAGCAGTTCTTC | CASSLLSWRGNEQFF | TRBV7-9 | - | - | TRBJ2-1
TGCGCCAGCAGCCAAGACGCGGGACTAGCGGGAGGGTTCCAGTTCTTC | CASSQDAGLAGGFQFF | TRBV4-1 | once | TRBD2 | TRBJ2-1
TGTGCCAGTAGTATTTGGCAGGGGCACTCTGGGGCCAACGTCCTGACTTTC | CASSIWQGHSGANVLTF | TRBV19 | few | - | TRBJ2-6
TGCGCCAGCATGGAGGGGACTGAAGCTTTCTTT | CASMEGTEAFF | TRBV5-1 | - | - | TRBJ1-1
TGTGCCAGCAGCCGACCGGGACAGGGGGCGTACGAGCAGTACTTC | CASSRPGQGAYEQYF | TRBV5-4 | - | TRBD1 | TRBJ2-7
TGTGCCAGCAGTGACCGACAGGGGAGTCTTTTGGGGGACTATGGCTACACCTTC | CASSDRQGSLLGDYGYTF | TRBV6-1 | - | TRBD1 | TRBJ1-2
TGCAGCGTGTCCGTCGGGGATTCTGGAAACACCATATATTTT | CSVSVGDSGNTIYF | TRBV29-1 | few | - | TRBJ1-3
TGTGCCGTTTGGACAGTCTCCTCTGGGGCCAACGTCCTGACTTTC | CAVWTVSSGANVLTF | TRBV11-2 | - | - | TRBJ2-6
TGCAGGTGGGGGGAAGAGACCCAGTACTTC | CRWGEETQYF | TRBV20-1 | few | - | TRBJ2-5
TGCGCCAGCAGCCAAATGGGGACGGGACAACGAAGCGGCTACACCTTC | CASSQMGTGQRSGYTF | TRBV5-1 | - | - | TRBJ1-2
TGTGCCAGCAGCTGGGGGGACCTCAATCAGCCCCAGCATTTT | CASSWGDLNQPQHF | TRBV16 | few | - | TRBJ1-5
TGTGCCACCAGCAAAGCGGGCTCCTCCTACGAGCAGTACTTC | CATSKAGSSYEQYF | TRBV15 | - | - | TRBJ2-7
TGTGCCAGCAGTTATCAGTTAACCGGGGAGCTGTTTTTT | CASSYQLTGELFF | TRBV27 | - | - | TRBJ2-2
TGTGCCAGCACCGACGACAGGGGAGTGGACACCGGGGAGCTGTTTTTT | CASTDDRGVDTGELFF | TRBV5-4 | once | TRBD1 | TRBJ2-2
TGCGCCAGCAGCCGCGGACAGAACACCGGGGAGCTGTTTTTT | CASSRGQNTGELFF | TRBV5-1 | few | - | TRBJ2-2
TGTGCCAGCAGCCAAGACCGGCGGGGGGCCTCTGGGGCCAACGTCCTGACTTTC | CASSQDRRGASGANVLTF | TRBV4-2 | - | TRBD2 | TRBJ2-6
TGTGCCAGCAGTTACGGACAGGGTAGCAATCAGCCCCAGCATTTT | CASSYGQGSNQPQHF | TRBV6-5 | - | TRBD1 | TRBJ1-5
TGTGCCAGCAGCCCTTCTTCAAACATTCAGTACTTC | CASSPSSNIQYF | TRBV11-2 | - | - | TRBJ2-4
TGTGCCAGCAGCCAGGGGGCCTCGGTCGAGCAGTACTTC | CASSQGASVEQYF | TRBV5-6 | - | TRBD1 | TRBJ2-7
TGTGCCAGCAAGAGGAGCGGGAGCCCCTACAATGAGCAGTTCTTC | CASKRSGSPYNEQFF | TRBV7-2 | few | TRBD2 | TRBJ2-1
TGTGCCAGCAGTACGAGACAGGGCCCCTACGAGCAGTACTTC | CASSTRQGPYEQYF | TRBV6-5 | - | TRBD1 | TRBJ2-7
TGTGCCAGTAGTACCCTTCGCGGACAGTGGGTGGATGGCTACACCTTC | CASSTLRGQWVDGYTF | TRBV19 | - | - | TRBJ1-2
TGCGCCAGCAGCCAAACACAGGAAACAGATACGCAGTATTTT | CASSQTQETDTQYF | TRBV4-1 | - | - | TRBJ2-3
TGTGCCAGCAGTTACTCGAGCCTAGCGGGAGTCAATGAGCAGTTCTTC | CASSYSSLAGVNEQFF | TRBV6-5 | - | TRBD2 | TRBJ2-1
TGCAGCGTTGGAGGGGGGGACTCTGGGGCCAACGTCCTGACTTTC | CSVGGGDSGANVLTF | TRBV29-1 | - | - | TRBJ2-6
TGTGCCAGCAGCTCCCCCGAGGCGTCCGGGCAGTACTTC | CASSSPEASGQYF | TRBV7-2 | - | - | TRBJ2-7
TGCGCCAGCAGCCAAGCTCCACTAGCGGGAGGGACGGTCGATACGCAGTATTTT | CASSQAPLAGGTVDTQYF | TRBV4-3 | - | TRBD2 | TRBJ2-3
TGTGCCAGCCGGGACAGGGGACCCTACGAGCAGTACTTC | CASRDRGPYEQYF | TRBV6-1 | - | TRBD1 | TRBJ2-7
TGTGCCAGCAGAAGACAGGCCCTCCTACTCAAGCAGTACTTC | CASRRQALLLKQYF | TRBV28 | - | - | TRBJ2-7
TGTGCCAGCAGTTACTCGCGGGACAGGTGGAATGAGCAGTTCTTC | CASSYSRDRWNEQFF | TRBV6-5 | few | TRBD1 | TRBJ2-1
TGTGCCAGCAGTGTTACAGCGGGACAGGGTGTAACTAATGAAAAACTGTTTTTT | CASSVTAGQGVTNEKLFF | TRBV6-1 | few | TRBD1 | TRBJ1-4